The 12 T cell receptor beta chains given below trace back to one sample, sequenced in a study of blood T cell repertoires in COVID-19. TCRdb keeps only in-frame clones here, not all; method: immunoSEQ multiplex PCR. The data hold about 35,000 clones, with 87% observed a single time. Sequencing used peripheral blood. Receptors originate from a human donor in a cohort sampled during active COVID-19.

The V gene is TRBV9, the J gene TRBJ2-1; D may be TRBD2 (6 bases). The CDR3 runs 20 residues. Germline V gives CDR1 SGDLS, CDR2 YYNGEE. The V and J ends lost 0 bases and 1 base respectively, with 23 bases between them. CDR3 loop: CASSVDARGPALGSYNEQFF. The CDR3 DNA is TGTGCCAGCAGCGTAGATGCGCGGGGACCGGCCCTCGGGTCCTACAATGAGCAGTTCTTC.

The CDR3 sequence: CASSPSQGTYGYTF. The CDR3 nucleotides are TGTGCCAGCTCACCATCGCAGGGAACCTATGGCTACACCTTC. The chain recombines TRBV18 with TRBJ1-2, with a tentative D call TRBD1 (5 bases). Trimming pared 2 bases from V and 4 bases from J, leaving 11 bases between. Per germline, CDR1 KGHSH and CDR2 LQKENI. CDR3 size: 14 residues. Using reference TRBV18 and TRBJ1-2 for the parts outside the CDR3, the full variable domain is NAGVMQNPRHLVRRRGQEARLRCSPMKGHSHVYWYRQLPEEGLKFMVYLQKENIIDESGMPKERFSAEFPKEGPSILRIQQVVRGDSAAYFCASSPSQGTYGYTFGSGTRLTVV.

This sequence joins TRBV21-1 and TRBJ2-1; the D call in the table, TRBD2, was not verified against the DNA. TRBV21-1 is classified as a pseudogene. This CDR3 comprises 14 residues. CDR3 amino acids: CASSKDPGNNEQFF. The DNA for the CDR3 is TGTGCCAGCAGCAAAGATCCGGGAAACAATGAGCAGTTCTTC.

V and J are TRBV18 and TRBJ1-2; no clear D gene. This CDR3 contains 15 residues. Trimming left V 2 bases short and J 0 bases short, with 10 bases between. Germline V gene data show CDR1 as KGHSH and CDR2 as LQKENI. The DNA of the CDR3 is TGTGCCAGCTCACCAGAGCCGCTTTCTAACTATGGCTACACCTTC. Translating gives CASSPEPLSNYGYTF.

This chain uses TRBV18 with TRBJ2-7, with no clear D. Per germline, CDR1 KGHSH and CDR2 LQKENI. The CDR3 is 14 residues long. The V end lost 0 bases, the J end lost 3 bases, and 9 bases lay between the germline ends. The CDR3 spells CASSPPMADYEQYF. The CDR3 nucleotides are TGTGCCAGCTCACCACCGATGGCCGACTACGAGCAGTACTTC. Together with reference TRBV18 and TRBJ2-7, the CDR3 gives the full variable domain: NAGVMQNPRHLVRRRGQEARLRCSPMKGHSHVYWYRQLPEEGLKFMVYLQKENIIDESGMPKERFSAEFPKEGPSILRIQQVVRGDSAAYFCASSPPMADYEQYFGPGTRLTVT.

This chain connects TRBV11-2 to TRBJ1-2; D remains ambiguous. The germline V gene has CDR1 SGHAT and CDR2 FQNNGV. The V end was cut by 6 bases, the J end by 4 bases, with 9 bases between. The CDR3 is made up of 12 amino acids. The CDR3 DNA is TGTGCCAGCAGGGGCATGACCTATGGCTACACCTTC. This gives the protein CASRGMTYGYTF.

The V gene is TRBV6-7, the J gene TRBJ2-7; 10 bases agree with TRBD2. TRBV6-7 is an ORF; its function is uncertain. With 6 bases clipped from V and 2 bases from J, the junction kept 10 bases outside the gene matches. The CDR3 loop spans 16 amino acids. DNA for the CDR3: TGTGCCAGCAGCCCCGATAGCGGGGGGCCCGCCTACGAGCAGTACTTC. It codes for CASSPDSGGPAYEQYF.

V usage is TRBV28 and J usage is TRBJ1-6; no firm D call. Germline CDR1 and CDR2: MDHEN and SYDVKM. This CDR3 is built from 14 residues. With 11 bases removed from V and 0 bases from J, the gap between germline ends came to 11 bases. CDR3 in DNA: TGTGCCGGAGGATGGAGCTCCTATAATTCACCCCTCCACTTT. It translates to CAGGWSSYNSPLHF. The full variable domain, with the rest looked up from reference TRBV28 and TRBJ1-6, is DVKVTQSSRYLVKRTGEKVFLECVQDMDHENMFWYRQDPGLGLRLIYFSYDVKMKEKGDIPEGYSVSREKKERFSLILESASTNQTSMYLCAGGWSSYNSPLHFGNGTRLTVT.

The gene calls are TRBV18 and TRBJ2-5; D remains ambiguous. Germline values: CDR1 KGHSH, CDR2 LQKENI. Trimming took 6 bases from V and 4 from J, leaving 12 bases between them. The CDR3 consists of 13 residues. CDR3 sequence reads: CASSRGSPETQYF. Written as DNA, the CDR3 is TGTGCCAGCTCCCGCGGTAGTCCAGAGACCCAGTACTTC. The full variable domain, rest sourced from reference TRBV18 and TRBJ2-5, is NAGVMQNPRHLVRRRGQEARLRCSPMKGHSHVYWYRQLPEEGLKFMVYLQKENIIDESGMPKERFSAEFPKEGPSILRIQQVVRGDSAAYFCASSRGSPETQYFGPGTRLLVL.

The chain recombines TRBV27 with TRBJ2-1, with 9 bases aligning to TRBD1. Germline assignment: CDR1 MNHEY and CDR2 SMNVEV (reference sequence). V lost 4 bases, J lost 8 bases, and 12 bases stayed unmatched. The CDR3 consists of 16 residues. The CDR3 DNA follows: TGTGCCAGCAGTTCGACACAGGGGGCGGCTGTCTATGAGCAGTTCTTC. Residues: CASSSTQGAAVYEQFF.

The chain carries TRBV14 and TRBJ1-2; 10 positions agree with TRBD1. The CDR3 has 14 amino acids. V lost 4 bases and J lost 4; bases outside the gene matches: 3. Germline CDR1 SGHDN, CDR2 FVKESK. The CDR3 protein is CASSPRDRGYGYTF. Here the CDR3 DNA reads TGTGCCAGCAGCCCTCGGGACAGGGGCTATGGCTACACCTTC. The whole variable domain, remainder taken from reference TRBV14 and TRBJ1-2, is EAGVTQFPSHSVIEKGQTVTLRCDPISGHDNLYWYRRVMGKEIKFLLHFVKESKQDESGMPNNRFLAERTGGTYSTLKVQPAELEDSGVYFCASSPRDRGYGYTFGSGTRLTVV.

This clone was seen only a few times. The chain recombines TRBV28 with TRBJ1-2, with 7 bases fitting TRBD1. The CDR3 has 14 amino acids. The V gene's germline CDR1 is MDHEN and CDR2 SYDVKM. Trimming took 6 bases from V and 0 from J; bases not matched to a gene: 4. The CDR3 region has the DNA TGTGCCAGCAGCCAACAGGGGACTAACTATGGCTACACCTTC. This translates into CASSQQGTNYGYTF.